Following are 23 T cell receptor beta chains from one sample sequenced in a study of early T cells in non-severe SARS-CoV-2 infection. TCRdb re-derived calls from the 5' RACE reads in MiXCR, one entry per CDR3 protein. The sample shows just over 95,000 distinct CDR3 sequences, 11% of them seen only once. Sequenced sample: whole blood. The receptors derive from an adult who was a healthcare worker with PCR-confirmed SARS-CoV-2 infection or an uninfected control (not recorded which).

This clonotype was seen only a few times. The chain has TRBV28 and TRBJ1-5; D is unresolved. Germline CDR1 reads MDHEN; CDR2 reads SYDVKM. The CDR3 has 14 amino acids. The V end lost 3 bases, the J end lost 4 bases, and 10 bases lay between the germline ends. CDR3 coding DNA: TGTGCCAGCAGTTTGAGGGTAGGGAATCAGCCCCAGCATTTT. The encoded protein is CASSLRVGNQPQHF.

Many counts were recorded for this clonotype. CDR3 bases: TGTGCCAGCAGCCGACAGGTTTATGGTGAGCAGTTCTTC. This encodes CASSRQVYGEQFF. This sequence joins TRBV14 and TRBJ2-1; TRBD1 might be the D (6 bases). The CDR3 is 13 residues long. The V and J ends lost 4 bases and 9 bases respectively, with 13 bases between them. The germline V gene encodes CDR1 SGHDN and CDR2 FVKESK.

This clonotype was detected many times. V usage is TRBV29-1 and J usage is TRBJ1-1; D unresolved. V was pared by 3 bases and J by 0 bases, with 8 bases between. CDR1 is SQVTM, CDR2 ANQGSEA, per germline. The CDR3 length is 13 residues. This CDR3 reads CSVDRQLNTEAFF. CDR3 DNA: TGCAGCGTTGATAGGCAGTTGAACACTGAAGCTTTCTTT.

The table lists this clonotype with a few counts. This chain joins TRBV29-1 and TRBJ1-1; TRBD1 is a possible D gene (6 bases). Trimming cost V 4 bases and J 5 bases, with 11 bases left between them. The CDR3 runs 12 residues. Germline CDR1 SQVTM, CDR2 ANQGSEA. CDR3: CSVAGVRTEAFF. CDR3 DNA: TGCAGCGTTGCAGGGGTTCGTACTGAAGCTTTCTTT.

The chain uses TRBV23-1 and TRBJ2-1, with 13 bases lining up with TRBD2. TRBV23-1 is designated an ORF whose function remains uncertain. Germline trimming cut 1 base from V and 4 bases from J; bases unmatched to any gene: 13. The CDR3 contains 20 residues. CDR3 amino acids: CASSQYVETSGRRGYNEQFF. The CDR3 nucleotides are TGCGCCAGCAGTCAATACGTGGAGACTAGCGGGAGGCGGGGTTACAATGAGCAGTTCTTC.

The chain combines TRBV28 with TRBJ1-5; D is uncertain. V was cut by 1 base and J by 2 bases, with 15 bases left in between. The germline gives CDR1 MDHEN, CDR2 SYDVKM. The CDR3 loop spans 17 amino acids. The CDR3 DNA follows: TGTGCCAGCAGTTTATCGGAAGCCGAAGGAGGCAATCAGCCCCAGCATTTT. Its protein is CASSLSEAEGGNQPQHF.

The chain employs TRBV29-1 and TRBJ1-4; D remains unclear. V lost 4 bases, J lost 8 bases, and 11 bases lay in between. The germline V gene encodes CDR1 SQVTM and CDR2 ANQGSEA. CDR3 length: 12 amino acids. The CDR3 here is CSVGESGEKLFF. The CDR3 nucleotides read TGCAGCGTTGGGGAATCCGGGGAAAAACTGTTTTTT.

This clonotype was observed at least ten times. The CDR3 DNA sequence: TGTGCCAGCAGTTCCCGAGGCGTGAGCTATGGCTACACCTTC. It codes for CASSSRGVSYGYTF. The chain combines TRBV12-3 or TRBV12-4 with TRBJ1-2; the D is unclear. The V gene lost 4 bases and the J gene lost 4 bases, with 13 bases spanning the gap. The CDR3 has 14 residues.

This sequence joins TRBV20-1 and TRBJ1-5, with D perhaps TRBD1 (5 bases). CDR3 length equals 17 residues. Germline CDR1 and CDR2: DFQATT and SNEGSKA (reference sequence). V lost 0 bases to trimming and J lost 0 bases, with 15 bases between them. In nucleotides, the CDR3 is TGCAGTGCTAGAGATCTAGGGCAGGGCTATAGCAATCAGCCCCAGCATTTT. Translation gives CSARDLGQGYSNQPQHF.

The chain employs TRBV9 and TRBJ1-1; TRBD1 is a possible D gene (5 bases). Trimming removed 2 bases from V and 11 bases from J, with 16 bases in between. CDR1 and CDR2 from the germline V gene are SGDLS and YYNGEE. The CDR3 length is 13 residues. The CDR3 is CASSVSNRTPAFF. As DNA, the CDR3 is TGTGCCAGCAGCGTGTCTAATCGGACACCCGCTTTCTTT.

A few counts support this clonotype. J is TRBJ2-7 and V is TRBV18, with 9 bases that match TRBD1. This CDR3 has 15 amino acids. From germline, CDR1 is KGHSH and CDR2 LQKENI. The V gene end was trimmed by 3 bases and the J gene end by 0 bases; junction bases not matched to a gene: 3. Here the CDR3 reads CASSPLQGASYEQYF. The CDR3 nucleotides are TGTGCCAGCTCACCCCTACAGGGGGCCTCCTACGAGCAGTACTTC.

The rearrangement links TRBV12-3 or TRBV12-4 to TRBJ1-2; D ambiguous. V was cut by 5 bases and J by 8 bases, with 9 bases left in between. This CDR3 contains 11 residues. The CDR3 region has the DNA TGTGCCAGCAGTCTTGGCTGGGGCTACACCTTC. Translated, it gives CASSLGWGYTF.

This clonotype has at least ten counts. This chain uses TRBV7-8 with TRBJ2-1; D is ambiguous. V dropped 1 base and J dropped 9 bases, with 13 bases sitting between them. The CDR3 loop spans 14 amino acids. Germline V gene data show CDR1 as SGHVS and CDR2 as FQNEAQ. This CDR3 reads CASSLDARMGEQFF. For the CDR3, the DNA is TGTGCCAGCAGCTTAGATGCTAGAATGGGTGAGCAGTTCTTC.

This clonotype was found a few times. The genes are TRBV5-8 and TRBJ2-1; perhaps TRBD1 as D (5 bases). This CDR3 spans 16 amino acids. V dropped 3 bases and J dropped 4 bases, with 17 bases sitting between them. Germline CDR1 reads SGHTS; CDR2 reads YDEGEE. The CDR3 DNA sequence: TGTGCCAGCAGCTCGTTATGGTCTAGGGGATACAATGAGCAGTTCTTC. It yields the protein CASSSLWSRGYNEQFF.

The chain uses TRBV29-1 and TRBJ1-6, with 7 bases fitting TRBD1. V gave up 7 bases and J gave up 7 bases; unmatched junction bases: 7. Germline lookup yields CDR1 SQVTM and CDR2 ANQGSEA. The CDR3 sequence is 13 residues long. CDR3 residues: CSGQGQWNSPLHF. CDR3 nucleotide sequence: TGCAGCGGACAGGGACAGTGGAATTCACCCCTCCACTTT.

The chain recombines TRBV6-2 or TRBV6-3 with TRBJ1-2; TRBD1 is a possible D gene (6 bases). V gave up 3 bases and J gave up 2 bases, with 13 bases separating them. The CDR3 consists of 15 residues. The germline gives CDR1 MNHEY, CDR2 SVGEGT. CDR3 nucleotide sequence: TGTGCCAGCAGTTATGCTGCAGGGGAGAACTATGGCTACACCTTC. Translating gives CASSYAAGENYGYTF.

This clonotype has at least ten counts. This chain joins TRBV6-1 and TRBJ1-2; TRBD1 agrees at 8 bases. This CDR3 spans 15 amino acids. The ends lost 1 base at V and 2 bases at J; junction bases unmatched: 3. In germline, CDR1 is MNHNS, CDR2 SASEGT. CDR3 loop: CASSEGQGLNYGYTF. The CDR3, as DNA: TGTGCCAGCAGTGAAGGACAGGGGCTCAACTATGGCTACACCTTC.

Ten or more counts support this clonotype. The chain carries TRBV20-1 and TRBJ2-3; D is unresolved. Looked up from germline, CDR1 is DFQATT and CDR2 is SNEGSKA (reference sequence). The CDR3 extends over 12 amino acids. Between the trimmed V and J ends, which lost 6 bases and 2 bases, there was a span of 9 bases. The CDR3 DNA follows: TGCAGTGCCATCAGAGCCACAGATACGCAGTATTTT. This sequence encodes CSAIRATDTQYF.

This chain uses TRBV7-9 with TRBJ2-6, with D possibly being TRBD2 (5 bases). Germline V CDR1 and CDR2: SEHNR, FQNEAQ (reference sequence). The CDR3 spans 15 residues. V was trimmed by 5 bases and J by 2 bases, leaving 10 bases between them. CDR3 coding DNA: TGTGCCAGCAGCCCCCCGGGGACTGGGGCCAACGTCCTGACTTTC. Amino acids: CASSPPGTGANVLTF.

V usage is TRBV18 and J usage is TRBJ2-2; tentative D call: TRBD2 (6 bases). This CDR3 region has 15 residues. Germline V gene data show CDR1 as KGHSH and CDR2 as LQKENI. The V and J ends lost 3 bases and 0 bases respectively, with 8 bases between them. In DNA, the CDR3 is TGTGCCAGCTCACCTTGGGGGGCGAACACCGGGGAGCTGTTTTTT. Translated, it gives CASSPWGANTGELFF. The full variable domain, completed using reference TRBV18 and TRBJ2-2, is NAGVMQNPRHLVRRRGQEARLRCSPMKGHSHVYWYRQLPEEGLKFMVYLQKENIIDESGMPKERFSAEFPKEGPSILRIQQVVRGDSAAYFCASSPWGANTGELFFGEGSRLTVL.

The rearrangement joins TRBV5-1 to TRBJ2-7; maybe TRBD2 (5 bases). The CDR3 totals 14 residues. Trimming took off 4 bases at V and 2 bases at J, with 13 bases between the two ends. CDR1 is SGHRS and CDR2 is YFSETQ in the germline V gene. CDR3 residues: CASSPFEEAYEQYF. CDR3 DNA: TGCGCCAGCAGCCCCTTCGAGGAGGCCTACGAGCAGTACTTC.

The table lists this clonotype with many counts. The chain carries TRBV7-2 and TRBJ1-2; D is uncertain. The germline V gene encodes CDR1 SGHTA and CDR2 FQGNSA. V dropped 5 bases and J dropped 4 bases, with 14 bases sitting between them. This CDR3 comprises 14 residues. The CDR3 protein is CASSQTEGGYGYTF. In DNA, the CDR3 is TGTGCCAGCAGCCAGACGGAAGGAGGCTATGGCTACACCTTC.

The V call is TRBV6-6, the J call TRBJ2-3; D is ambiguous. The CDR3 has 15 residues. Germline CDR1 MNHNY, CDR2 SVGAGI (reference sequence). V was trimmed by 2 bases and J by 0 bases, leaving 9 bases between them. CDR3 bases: TGTGCCAGCAGTTACAGGGAAGCTAGCACAGATACGCAGTATTTT. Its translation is CASSYREASTDTQYF.